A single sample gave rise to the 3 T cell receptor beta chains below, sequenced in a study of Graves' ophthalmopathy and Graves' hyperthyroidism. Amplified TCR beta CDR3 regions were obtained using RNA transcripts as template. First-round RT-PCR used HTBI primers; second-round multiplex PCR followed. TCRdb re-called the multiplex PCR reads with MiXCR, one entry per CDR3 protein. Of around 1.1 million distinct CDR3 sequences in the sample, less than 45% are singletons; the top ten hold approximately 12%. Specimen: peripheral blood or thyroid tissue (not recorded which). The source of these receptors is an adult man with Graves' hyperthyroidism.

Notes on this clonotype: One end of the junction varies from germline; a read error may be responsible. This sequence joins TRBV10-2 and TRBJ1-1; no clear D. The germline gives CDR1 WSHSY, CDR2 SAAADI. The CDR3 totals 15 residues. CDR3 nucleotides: TGCGCCAGCAGTGAGTCTCGAGGGATCGACACTGGAGCTTTCTTT. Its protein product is CASSESRGIDTGAFF.

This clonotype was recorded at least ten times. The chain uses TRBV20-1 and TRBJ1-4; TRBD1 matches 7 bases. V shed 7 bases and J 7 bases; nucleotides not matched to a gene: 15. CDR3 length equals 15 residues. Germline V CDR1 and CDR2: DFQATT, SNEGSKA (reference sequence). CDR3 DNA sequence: TGCAGTGTTTTCGATCCCGGGACAGCTTTTGAAAAACTGTTTTTT. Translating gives CSVFDPGTAFEKLFF.

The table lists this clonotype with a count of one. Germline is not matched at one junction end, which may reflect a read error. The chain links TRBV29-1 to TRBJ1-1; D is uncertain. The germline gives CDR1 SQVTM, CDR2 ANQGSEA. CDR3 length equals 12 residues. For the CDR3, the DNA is TGCAACGTTGACCGGGGGAACACTGAAGCTTTCTTT. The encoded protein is CNVDRGNTEAFF.